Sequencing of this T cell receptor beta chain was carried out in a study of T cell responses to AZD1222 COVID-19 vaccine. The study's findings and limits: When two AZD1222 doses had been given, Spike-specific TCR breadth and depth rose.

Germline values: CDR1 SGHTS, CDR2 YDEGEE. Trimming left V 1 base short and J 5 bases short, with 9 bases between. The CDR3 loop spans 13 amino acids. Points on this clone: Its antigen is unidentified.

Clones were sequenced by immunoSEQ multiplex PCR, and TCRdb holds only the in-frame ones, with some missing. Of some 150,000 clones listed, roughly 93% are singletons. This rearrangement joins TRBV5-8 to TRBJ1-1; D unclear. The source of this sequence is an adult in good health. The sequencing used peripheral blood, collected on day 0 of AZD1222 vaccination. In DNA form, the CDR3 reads TGTGCCAGCAGCTTGTATGTCGGGACTGAAGCTTTCTTT. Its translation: CASSLYVGTEAFF.